The sequence of this TCR beta chain was determined in a study of T cell changes during pregnancy in multiple sclerosis. The CDR3 sequence is 14 residues long. V was clipped by 2 bases and J by 7 bases; unmatched bases: 4. The germline V gene encodes CDR1 MNHEY and CDR2 SVGAGI. The method was immunoSEQ multiplex PCR; TCRdb's version includes in-frame clones alone and lacks a portion of them. The sample has over 55,000 clones; roughly 94% are singletons. The chain combines TRBV6-5 with TRBJ2-1; 8 positions agree with TRBD1. Specimen: CD8+ T cells from peripheral blood mononuclear cells, collected in the third trimester of pregnancy. The receptor was derived from a female donor with multiple sclerosis, enrolled in a pregnancy study. The CDR3 here is CASSYGQGMNEQFF. For the CDR3, the DNA is TGTGCCAGCAGTTACGGACAGGGTATGAATGAGCAGTTCTTC.